Shown below are 9 T cell receptor beta chains from a single sample sequenced in a study of glioma-infiltrating T cells after dendritic cell vaccination. As for time point: after dendritic cell vaccination, including at tumor progression/relapse. Here immunoSEQ multiplex PCR was the method, and the copy in TCRdb shows in-frame clones only, minus some. The table lists 70,000 to 90,000 clones, roughly 80% of them singletons, with roughly 6.8% in the top ten. Source: blood, taken after dendritic cell vaccination. These receptors were taken from a human donor with glioblastoma.

The chain joins TRBV6-1 to TRBJ1-2; tentatively, D is TRBD1 (5 bases). V lost 3 bases, J lost 0 bases, and 11 bases lay in between. Germline V lookup: CDR1 MNHNS, CDR2 SASEGT. CDR3 size: 15 residues. Here the CDR3 reads CASSESLTANYGYTF. CDR3 nucleotides: TGTGCCAGCAGTGAGAGCTTGACAGCTAACTATGGCTACACCTTC.

The CDR3 DNA follows: TGTGCCAGCAGTTATCGTGCAGGGGAGTATTATGAAAAACTGTTTTTT. Its translation: CASSYRAGEYYEKLFF. The chain uses TRBV6-6 and TRBJ1-4; perhaps TRBD1 as D (6 bases). CDR3 length equals 16 residues. Trimming left V 3 bases short and J 6 bases short, with 17 bases between. Looked up from germline, CDR1 is MNHNY and CDR2 is SVGAGI (reference sequence).

This chain links TRBV5-1 with TRBJ1-2; D uncertain. V shed 4 bases and J shed 2 bases, with 6 bases lying between them. CDR1 is SGHRS and CDR2 is YFSETQ in the germline V gene. The CDR3 is 12 residues long. This CDR3 is CASSLDNYGYTF. CDR3 bases: TGCGCCAGCAGCCTAGACAACTATGGCTACACCTTC.

The genes are TRBV18 and TRBJ2-3, with D tentatively TRBD1 (6 bases). The V and J ends lost 5 bases and 5 bases respectively, with 20 bases between them. The CDR3 extends over 16 amino acids. The germline V gene encodes CDR1 KGHSH and CDR2 LQKENI. CDR3 in DNA: TGTGCCAGCTCATTGAACCGGGACCCCAGGGGAGATACGCAGTATTTT. It yields the protein CASSLNRDPRGDTQYF.

This clone was observed once. V is TRBV2 and J is TRBJ2-5; D not certain. CDR1 SNHLY and CDR2 FYNNEI come from the germline V gene. The germline V and J ends were trimmed by 7 bases and 5 bases, with 14 bases remaining between them. The CDR3 length is 13 residues. This chain's CDR3 is CASIRSLRETQYF. CDR3 in DNA: TGTGCCAGCATAAGGTCCCTCAGGGAGACCCAGTACTTC.

The chain employs TRBV7-6 and TRBJ2-3; tentative D call: TRBD2 (5 bases). Trimming took 5 bases from V and 9 from J, leaving 9 bases between them. The CDR3 is made up of 11 amino acids. Germline CDR1 SGHVS, CDR2 FNYEAQ. In DNA, the CDR3 is TGTGCCAGCAGCGACGGACTCACGCAGTATTTT. Encoded protein: CASSDGLTQYF.

A single count supports this clone. J is TRBJ1-1 and V is TRBV10-3, with 8 nucleotides matching TRBD1. The germline gives CDR1 ENHRY, CDR2 SYGVKD. Germline trimming cut 6 bases from V and 1 base from J; bases unmatched to any gene: 7. This CDR3 has 15 residues. The CDR3 spells CAISQGQGGNTEAFF. CDR3 sequence (DNA): TGTGCCATCAGCCAAGGACAGGGTGGGAACACTGAAGCTTTCTTT.

The chain carries TRBV7-6 and TRBJ2-7; the match to TRBD2 covers 8 bases. The germline gives CDR1 SGHVS, CDR2 FNYEAQ. V gave up 1 base and J gave up 6 bases; unmatched junction bases: 8. There are 15 residues in the CDR3. CDR3 region: CASSLEPARGGEQYF. CDR3 nucleotide sequence: TGTGCCAGCAGCTTAGAACCCGCTCGGGGGGGCGAGCAGTACTTC.

The chain recombines TRBV5-1 with TRBJ2-7; the D gene is possibly TRBD1 (6 bases). The CDR3 has 14 residues. Trimming took off 4 bases at V and 1 base at J, with 12 bases between the two ends. The germline gives CDR1 SGHRS, CDR2 YFSETQ. CDR3 in amino acids: CASSTADSSYEQYF. Here the CDR3 DNA reads TGCGCCAGCAGCACCGCGGACAGTTCCTACGAGCAGTACTTC.